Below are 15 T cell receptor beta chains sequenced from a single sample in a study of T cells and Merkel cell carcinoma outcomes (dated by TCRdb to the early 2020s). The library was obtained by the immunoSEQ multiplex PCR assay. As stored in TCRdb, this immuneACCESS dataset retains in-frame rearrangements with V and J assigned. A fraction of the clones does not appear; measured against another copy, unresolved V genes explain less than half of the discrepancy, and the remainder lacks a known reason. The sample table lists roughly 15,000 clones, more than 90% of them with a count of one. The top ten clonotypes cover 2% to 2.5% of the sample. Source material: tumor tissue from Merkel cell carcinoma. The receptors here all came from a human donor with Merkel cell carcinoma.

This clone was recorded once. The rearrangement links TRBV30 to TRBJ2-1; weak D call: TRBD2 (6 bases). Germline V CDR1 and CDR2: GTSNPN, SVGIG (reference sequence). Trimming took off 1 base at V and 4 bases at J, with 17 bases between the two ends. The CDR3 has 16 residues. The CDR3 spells CAWSAFTGTAYNEQFF. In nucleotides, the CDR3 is TGTGCCTGGAGTGCCTTCACCGGGACTGCATACAATGAGCAGTTCTTC.

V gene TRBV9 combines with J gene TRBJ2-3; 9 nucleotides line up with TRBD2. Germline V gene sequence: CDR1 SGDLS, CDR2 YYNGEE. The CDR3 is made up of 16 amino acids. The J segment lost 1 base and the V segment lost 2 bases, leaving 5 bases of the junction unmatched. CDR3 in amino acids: CASSVPLAGGTDTQYF. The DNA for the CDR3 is TGTGCCAGCAGCGTCCCTTTAGCGGGAGGCACAGATACGCAGTATTTT.

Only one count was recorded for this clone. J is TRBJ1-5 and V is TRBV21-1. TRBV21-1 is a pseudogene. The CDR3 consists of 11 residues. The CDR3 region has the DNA TGTGCCAGCAGGCTCTGCCAGCCCCAGCATTTT. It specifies CASRLCQPQHF.

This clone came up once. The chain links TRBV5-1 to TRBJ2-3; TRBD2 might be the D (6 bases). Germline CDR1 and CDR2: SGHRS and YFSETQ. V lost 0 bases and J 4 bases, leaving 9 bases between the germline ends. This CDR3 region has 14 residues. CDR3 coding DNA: TGCGCCAGCAGCTTGGACTCGGGGGCAGATACGCAGTATTTT. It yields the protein CASSLDSGADTQYF.

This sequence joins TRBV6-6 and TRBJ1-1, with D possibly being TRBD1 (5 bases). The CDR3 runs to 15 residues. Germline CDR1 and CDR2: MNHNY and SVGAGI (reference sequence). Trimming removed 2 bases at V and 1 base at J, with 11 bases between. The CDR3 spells CASSYQVQGNTEAFF. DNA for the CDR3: TGTGCCAGCAGTTACCAGGTGCAGGGGAACACTGAAGCTTTCTTT.

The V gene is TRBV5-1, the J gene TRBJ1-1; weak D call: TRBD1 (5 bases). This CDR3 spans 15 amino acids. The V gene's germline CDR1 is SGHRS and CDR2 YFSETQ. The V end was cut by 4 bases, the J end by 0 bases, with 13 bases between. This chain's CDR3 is CASSPGAPMNTEAFF. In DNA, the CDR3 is TGCGCCAGCAGCCCCGGGGCGCCGATGAACACTGAAGCTTTCTTT.

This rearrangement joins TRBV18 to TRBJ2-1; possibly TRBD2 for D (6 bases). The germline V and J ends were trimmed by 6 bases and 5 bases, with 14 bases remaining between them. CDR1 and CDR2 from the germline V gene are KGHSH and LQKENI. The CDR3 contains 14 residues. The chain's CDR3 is CASSSTSRDNEQFF. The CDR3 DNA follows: TGTGCCAGCTCGTCGACTAGTCGGGACAATGAGCAGTTCTTC.

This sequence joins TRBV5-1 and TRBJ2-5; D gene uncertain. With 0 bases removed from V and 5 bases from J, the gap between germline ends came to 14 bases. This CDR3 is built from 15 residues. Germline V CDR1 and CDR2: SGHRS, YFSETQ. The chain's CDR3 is CASSLATPPVETQYF. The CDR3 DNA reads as TGCGCCAGCAGCTTGGCGACTCCCCCGGTTGAGACCCAGTACTTC.

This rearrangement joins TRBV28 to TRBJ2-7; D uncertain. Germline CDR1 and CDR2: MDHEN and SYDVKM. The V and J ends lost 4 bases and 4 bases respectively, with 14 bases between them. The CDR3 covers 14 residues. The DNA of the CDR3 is TGTGCCAGCAGTTATTCCGGAGACACTTACGAGCAGTACTTC. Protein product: CASSYSGDTYEQYF.

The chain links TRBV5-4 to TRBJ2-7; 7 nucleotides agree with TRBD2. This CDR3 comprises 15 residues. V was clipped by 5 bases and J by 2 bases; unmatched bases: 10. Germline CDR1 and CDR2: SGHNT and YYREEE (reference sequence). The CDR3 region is CASSLAAESPYEQYF. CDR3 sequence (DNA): TGTGCCAGCAGTCTAGCGGCAGAAAGTCCCTACGAGCAGTACTTC.

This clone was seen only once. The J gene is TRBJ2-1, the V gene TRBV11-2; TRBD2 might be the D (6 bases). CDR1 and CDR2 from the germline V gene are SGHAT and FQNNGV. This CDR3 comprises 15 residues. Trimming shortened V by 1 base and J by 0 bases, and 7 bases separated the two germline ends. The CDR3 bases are TGTGCCAGCAGCTTAGGGACTATCTCCTACAATGAGCAGTTCTTC. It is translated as CASSLGTISYNEQFF.

CDR3 nucleotide sequence: TGTGCCAGCAGCTTCCTGGACGAGTACTCTGGAAACACCATATATTTT. Its protein is CASSFLDEYSGNTIYF. The chain uses TRBV7-2 and TRBJ1-3; D remains unclear. Trimming removed 3 bases at V and 0 bases at J, with 12 bases between. This CDR3 is 16 amino acids long. Germline lookup yields CDR1 SGHTA and CDR2 FQGNSA.

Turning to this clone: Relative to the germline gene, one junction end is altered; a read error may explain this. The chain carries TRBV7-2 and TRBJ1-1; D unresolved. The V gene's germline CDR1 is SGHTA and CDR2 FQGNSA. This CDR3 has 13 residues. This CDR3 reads CASSLERETETFF. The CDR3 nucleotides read TGTGCCAGCAGCTTAGAAAGGGAGACTGAAACTTTCTTT.

CDR3 nucleotides: TGTGCCAGCAGCTTCGAGGGGGTAGCTTTCTTT. Residues: CASSFEGVAFF. The chain combines TRBV7-9 with TRBJ1-1; D may be TRBD1 (6 bases). Trimming shortened V by 3 bases and J by 10 bases, and 9 bases separated the two germline ends. The germline V gene encodes CDR1 SEHNR and CDR2 FQNEAQ (reference sequence). The CDR3 is 11 amino acids.

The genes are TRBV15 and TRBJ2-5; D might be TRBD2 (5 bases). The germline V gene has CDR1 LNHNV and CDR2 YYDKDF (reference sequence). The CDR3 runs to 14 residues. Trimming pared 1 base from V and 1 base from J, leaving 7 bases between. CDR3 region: CATSRADFQETQYF. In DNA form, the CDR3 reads TGTGCCACCAGCAGAGCGGACTTCCAAGAGACCCAGTACTTC. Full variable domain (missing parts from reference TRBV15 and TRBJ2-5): DAMVIQNPRYQVTQFGKPVTLSCSQTLNHNVMYWYQQKSSQAPKLLFHYYDKDFNNEADTPDNFQSRRPNTSFCFLDIRSPGLGDTAMYLCATSRADFQETQYFGPGTRLLVL.